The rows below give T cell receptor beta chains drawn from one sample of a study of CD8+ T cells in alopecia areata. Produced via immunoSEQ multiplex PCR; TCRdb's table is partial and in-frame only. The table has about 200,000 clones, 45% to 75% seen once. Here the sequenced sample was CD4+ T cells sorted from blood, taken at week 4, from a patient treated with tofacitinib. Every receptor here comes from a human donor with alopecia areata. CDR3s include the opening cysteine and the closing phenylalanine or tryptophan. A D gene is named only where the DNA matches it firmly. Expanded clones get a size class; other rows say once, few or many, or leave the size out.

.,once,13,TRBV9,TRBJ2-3,CASSVGEVDTQYF,TGTGCCAGCAGCGTAGGCGAGGTGGATACGCAGTATTTT
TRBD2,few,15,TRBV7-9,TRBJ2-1,CASSQTRGGYNEQFF,TGTGCCAGCAGCCAAACCCGGGGGGGCTACAATGAGCAGTTCTTC
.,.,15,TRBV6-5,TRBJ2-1,CASSYRRPKNNEQFF,TGTGCCAGCAGTTACCGGCGGCCTAAAAACAATGAGCAGTTCTTC
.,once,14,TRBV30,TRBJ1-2,CAWSKGGSRYGYTF,TGTGCCTGGAGTAAAGGGGGGTCTAGATATGGCTACACCTTC
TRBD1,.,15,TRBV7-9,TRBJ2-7,CASSSGQSRAYEQYF,TGTGCCAGCAGCTCGGGACAGTCGCGCGCTTACGAGCAGTACTTC
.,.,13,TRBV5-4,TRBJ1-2,CASSPPGRDGYTF,TGTGCCAGCAGCCCGCCGGGGCGCGATGGCTACACCTTC
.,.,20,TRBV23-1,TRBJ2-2,CASSQRNREYFSGYTGELFF,TGCGCCAGCAGTCAACGGAACAGGGAGTACTTCAGCGGTTACACCGGGGAGCTGTTTTTT
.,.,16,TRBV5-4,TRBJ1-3,CASSPRQEASGNTIYF,TGTGCCAGCAGCCCAAGACAGGAGGCCTCTGGAAACACCATATATTTT
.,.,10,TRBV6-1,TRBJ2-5,CASSLETQYF,TGTGCCAGCAGTCTAGAGACCCAGTACTTC
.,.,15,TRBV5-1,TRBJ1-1,CASSLVGERGTEAFF,TGCGCCAGCAGCTTGGTGGGGGAGAGGGGCACTGAAGCTTTCTTT
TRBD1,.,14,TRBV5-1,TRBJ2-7,CASSFNRGPYEQYF,TGCGCCAGCAGCTTTAACAGGGGGCCGTACGAGCAGTACTTC
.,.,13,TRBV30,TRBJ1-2,CAWSSRTARGYTF,TGTGCCTGGAGTTCCCGGACAGCTCGCGGCTACACCTTC
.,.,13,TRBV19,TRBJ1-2,CASSTMDRYGYTF,TGTGCCAGTAGTACCATGGACAGATATGGCTACACCTTC